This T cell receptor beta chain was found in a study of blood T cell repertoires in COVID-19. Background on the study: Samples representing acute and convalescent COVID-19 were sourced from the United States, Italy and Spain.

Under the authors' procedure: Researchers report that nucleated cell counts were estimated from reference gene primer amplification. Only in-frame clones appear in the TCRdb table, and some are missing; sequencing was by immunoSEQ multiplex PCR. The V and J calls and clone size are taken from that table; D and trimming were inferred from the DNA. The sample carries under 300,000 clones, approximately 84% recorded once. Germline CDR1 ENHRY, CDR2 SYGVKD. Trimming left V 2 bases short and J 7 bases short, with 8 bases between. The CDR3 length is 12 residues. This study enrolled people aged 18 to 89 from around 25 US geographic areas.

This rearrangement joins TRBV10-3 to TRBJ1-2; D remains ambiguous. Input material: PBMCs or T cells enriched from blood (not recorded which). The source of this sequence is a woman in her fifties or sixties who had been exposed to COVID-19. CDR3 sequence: CAISEPTGGYTF. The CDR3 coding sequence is TGTGCCATCAGTGAGCCGACGGGTGGCTACACCTTC.